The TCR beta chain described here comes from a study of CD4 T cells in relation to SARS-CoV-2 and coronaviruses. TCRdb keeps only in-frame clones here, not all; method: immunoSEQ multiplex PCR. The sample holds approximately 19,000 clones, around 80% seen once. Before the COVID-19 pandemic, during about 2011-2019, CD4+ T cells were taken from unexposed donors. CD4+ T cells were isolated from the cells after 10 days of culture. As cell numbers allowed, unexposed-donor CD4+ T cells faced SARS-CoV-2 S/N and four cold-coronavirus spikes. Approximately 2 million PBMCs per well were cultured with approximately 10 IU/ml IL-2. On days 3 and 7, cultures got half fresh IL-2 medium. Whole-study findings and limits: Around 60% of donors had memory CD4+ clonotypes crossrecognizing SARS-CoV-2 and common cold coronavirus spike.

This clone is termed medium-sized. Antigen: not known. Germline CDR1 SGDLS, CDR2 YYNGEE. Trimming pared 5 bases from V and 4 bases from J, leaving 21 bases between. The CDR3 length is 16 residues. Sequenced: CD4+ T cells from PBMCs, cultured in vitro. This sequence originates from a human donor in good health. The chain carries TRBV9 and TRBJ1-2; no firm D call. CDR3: CASRAAGAGTPYGYTF. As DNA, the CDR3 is TGTGCCAGCAGGGCAGCGGGTGCAGGAACACCCTATGGCTACACCTTC.